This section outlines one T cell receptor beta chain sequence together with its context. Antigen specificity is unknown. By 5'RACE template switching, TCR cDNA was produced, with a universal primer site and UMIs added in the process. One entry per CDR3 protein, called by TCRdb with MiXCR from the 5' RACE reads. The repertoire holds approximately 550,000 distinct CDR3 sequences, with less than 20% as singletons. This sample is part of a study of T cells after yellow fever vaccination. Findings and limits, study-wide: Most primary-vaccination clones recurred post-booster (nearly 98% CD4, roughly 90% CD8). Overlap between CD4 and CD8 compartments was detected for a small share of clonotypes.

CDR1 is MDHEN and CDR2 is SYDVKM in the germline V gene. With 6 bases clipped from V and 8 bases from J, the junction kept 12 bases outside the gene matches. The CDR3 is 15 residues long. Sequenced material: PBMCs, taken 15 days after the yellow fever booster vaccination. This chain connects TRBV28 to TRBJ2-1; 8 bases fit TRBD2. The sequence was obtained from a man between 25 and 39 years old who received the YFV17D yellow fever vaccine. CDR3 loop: CASRHSGTYTDEQFF. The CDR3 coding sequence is TGTGCCAGCAGGCATAGCGGGACCTACACCGATGAGCAGTTCTTC.